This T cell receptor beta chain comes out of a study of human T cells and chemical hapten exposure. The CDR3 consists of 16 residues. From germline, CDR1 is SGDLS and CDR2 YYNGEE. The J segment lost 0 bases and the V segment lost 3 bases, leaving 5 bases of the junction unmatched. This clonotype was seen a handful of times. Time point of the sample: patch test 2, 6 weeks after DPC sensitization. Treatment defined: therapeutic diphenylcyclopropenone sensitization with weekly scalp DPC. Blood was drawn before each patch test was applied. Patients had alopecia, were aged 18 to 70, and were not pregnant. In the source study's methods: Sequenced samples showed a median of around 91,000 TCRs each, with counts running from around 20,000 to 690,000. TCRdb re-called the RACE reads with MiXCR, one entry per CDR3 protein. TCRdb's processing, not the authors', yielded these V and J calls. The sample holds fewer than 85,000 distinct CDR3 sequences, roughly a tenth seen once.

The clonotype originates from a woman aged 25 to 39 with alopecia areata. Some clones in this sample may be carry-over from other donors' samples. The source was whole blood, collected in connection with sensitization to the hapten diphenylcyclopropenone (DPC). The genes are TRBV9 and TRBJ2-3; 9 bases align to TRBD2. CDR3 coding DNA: TGTGCCAGCAGCGAGACTAGCGGAGAAAGCACAGATACGCAGTATTTT. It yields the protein CASSETSGESTDTQYF.